This T cell receptor beta chain was identified during a study of cytomegalovirus exposure and HLA in healthy donors. 60 Vbeta and 13 Jbeta primers were used in PCR. Per the original data handling: Later analysis identified approximately 80 million unique TCR beta chains, 9 million to 12 million shared. The assay was immunoSEQ multiplex PCR, and TCRdb's table has in-frame clones only and misses some. Clone size and V and J calls were adopted from that table, with D and trimming inferred from the DNA. The table includes roughly 110,000 clones, 65% to 75% detected once. The CDR3 has 14 residues. Looked up from germline, CDR1 is MNHEY and CDR2 is SVGAGI. Trimming took 6 bases from V and 8 from J, leaving 19 bases between them.

The chain couples TRBV6-5 to TRBJ1-2; D uncertain. This receptor was identified in a female donor in good health and CMV-seronegative. Material: PBMCs. CDR3 residues: CASRPSDFPTGYTF. CDR3 in DNA: TGTGCCAGCAGACCCTCGGACTTCCCAACCGGCTACACCTTC.